These 29 T cell receptor beta chains came from one sample sequenced in a study of cytotoxic CD8 clonotypes in ibrutinib-treated CLL (TCRdb year 2021). The time point label of this sample denotes: approximately 25 months on ibrutinib. The library was generated by the immunoSEQ multiplex PCR assay. The table comes from immuneACCESS by way of TCRdb, which keeps in-frame sequences with V and J called. Part of the clones is missing from these tables; in studies checked, under half for an unresolved V gene and the rest for unknown reasons. The sample table holds about 120,000 clones, of which 58% were seen once. Jointly, the top ten make up 37% of the sample. The sequenced sample was PBMCs, obtained after 24 months of ibrutinib treatment. The receptors come from a human donor with chronic lymphocytic leukemia.

Worth noting for this clone: Other DNA sequences of this sample code for an identical CDR3. The chain uses TRBV5-4 and TRBJ2-7, with D uncertain. V lost 0 bases, J lost 2 bases, and 3 bases lay in between. CDR3 length equals 12 residues. The germline gives CDR1 SGHNT, CDR2 YYREEE (reference sequence). The DNA of the CDR3 is TGTGCCAGCAGCTTGGGGGCCTACGAGCAGTACTTC. Its protein is CASSLGAYEQYF. The full variable domain, completed using reference TRBV5-4 and TRBJ2-7, is ETGVTQSPTHLIKTRGQQVTLRCSSQSGHNTVSWYQQALGQGPQFIFQYYREEENGRGNFPPRFSGLQFPNYSSELNVNALELDDSALYLCASSLGAYEQYFGPGTRLTVT.

This chain connects TRBV14 to TRBJ1-4; 11 bases are a match to TRBD1. From germline, CDR1 is SGHDN and CDR2 FVKESK. J lost 8 bases, V lost 4 bases, and 6 bases had no gene match. CDR3 length equals 15 residues. The CDR3 region is CASSPRTGGREKLFF. The CDR3 DNA sequence: TGTGCCAGCAGCCCTCGGACAGGGGGCAGGGAAAAACTGTTTTTT. Full variable domain (missing parts from reference TRBV14 and TRBJ1-4): EAGVTQFPSHSVIEKGQTVTLRCDPISGHDNLYWYRRVMGKEIKFLLHFVKESKQDESGMPNNRFLAERTGGTYSTLKVQPAELEDSGVYFCASSPRTGGREKLFFGSGTQLSVL.

This clone appeared a few times. This chain joins TRBV11-3 and TRBJ2-7, with D tentatively TRBD1 (6 bases). Trimming removed 4 bases at V and 6 bases at J, with 10 bases between. Germline assignment: CDR1 SGHNT and CDR2 YENEEA. The CDR3 covers 12 residues. The CDR3 DNA sequence: TGTGCCAGCAGCTCGTCAGGGGTCGAGCAGTACTTC. Its translation is CASSSSGVEQYF.

The chain joins TRBV28 to TRBJ1-6; perhaps TRBD1 as D (5 bases). V lost 4 bases and J 6 bases, leaving 13 bases between the germline ends. The CDR3 consists of 15 residues. Germline loops: CDR1 MDHEN, CDR2 SYDVKM. The CDR3 region has the DNA TGTGCCAGCAGTTCGGGGGGGACGGGTAATTCACCCCTCCACTTT. This translates into CASSSGGTGNSPLHF.

This clone was seen a handful of times. The V call is TRBV4-3, the J call TRBJ1-3; 8 nucleotides line up with TRBD1. V was pared by 4 bases and J by 4 bases, with 6 bases of the junction left unmatched. The CDR3 spans 15 residues. CDR1 is LGHNA, CDR2 YSLEER, per germline. CDR3: CASSPGQGRGNTIYF. The CDR3 region has the DNA TGCGCCAGCAGCCCAGGACAGGGACGAGGAAACACCATATATTTT.

This clone has a handful of counts. The gene calls are TRBV29-1 and TRBJ1-1, with TRBD1 matching 7 bases. The CDR3 length is 15 residues. Germline loops: CDR1 SQVTM, CDR2 ANQGSEA. V lost 4 bases to trimming and J lost 3 bases; unmatched junction nucleotides: 11. CDR3 protein: CSVGVRGGGHTEAFF. DNA of the CDR3: TGCAGCGTTGGAGTCCGAGGGGGCGGTCACACTGAAGCTTTCTTT.

The CDR3 spells CASSPHTNTGELFF. CDR3 DNA: TGTGCCAGCAGCCCGCATACGAACACCGGGGAGCTGTTTTTT. The rearrangement links TRBV28 to TRBJ2-2; D gene uncertain. This CDR3 is built from 14 residues. V lost 6 bases, J lost 0 bases, and 8 bases lay in between. CDR1 MDHEN and CDR2 SYDVKM come from the germline V gene.

The V and J genes are TRBV18 and TRBJ2-7; weak D call: TRBD1 (5 bases). This CDR3 has 16 amino acids. Germline V lookup: CDR1 KGHSH, CDR2 LQKENI. Trimming stripped 0 bases from V and 2 bases from J, with 14 bases between. DNA of the CDR3: TGTGCCAGCTCACCACCCCAGGGAAGATACCCCTACGAGCAGTACTTC. Protein product: CASSPPQGRYPYEQYF.

The chain recombines TRBV5-1 with TRBJ2-1; 8 nucleotides line up with TRBD2. V trimming: 6 bases; J trimming: 6 bases; junction bases outside the gene matches: 5. The CDR3 covers 13 residues. CDR1 and CDR2 (germline): SGHRS, YFSETQ. CDR3 amino acids: CASNRLAPNEQFF. DNA for the CDR3: TGCGCCAGCAACCGACTAGCGCCCAATGAGCAGTTCTTC.

The chain is built from TRBV2 and TRBJ2-5; 9 bases agree with TRBD1. Looked up from germline, CDR1 is SNHLY and CDR2 is FYNNEI. V was pared by 6 bases and J by 4 bases, with 3 bases of the junction left unmatched. This CDR3 has 13 amino acids. CDR3 nucleotides: TGTGCCAGCAGGGACAGGGGAGGAGAGACCCAGTACTTC. Its protein is CASRDRGGETQYF.

This chain joins TRBV15 and TRBJ1-4, with TRBD1 as a possible D gene (5 bases). CDR3 length: 14 amino acids. Trimming took 1 base from V and 5 from J, leaving 8 bases between them. The germline gives CDR1 LNHNV, CDR2 YYDKDF (reference sequence). The CDR3 spells CATSRVAGNEKLFF. The CDR3 DNA sequence: TGTGCCACCAGCAGAGTGGCAGGGAATGAAAAACTGTTTTTT.

This clone was recorded at least ten times. This sequence joins TRBV10-3 and TRBJ2-5; 7 bases map to TRBD1. V lost 10 bases, J lost 3 bases, and 11 bases stayed unmatched. Germline lookup yields CDR1 ENHRY and CDR2 SYGVKD. The CDR3 has 14 amino acids. As DNA, the CDR3 is TGTGCCACGGGTTCACTCACAGGGGAAGAGACCCAGTACTTC. Translated: CATGSLTGEETQYF.

This clone was recorded a few times. The rearrangement joins TRBV4-1 to TRBJ2-5; 9 bases fit TRBD1. Germline V CDR1 and CDR2: MGHRA, YSYEKL. The CDR3 is made up of 14 amino acids. V gave up 6 bases and J gave up 5 bases; unmatched junction bases: 7. CDR3 residues: CASRKQGAVETQYF. CDR3 DNA: TGCGCCAGCAGAAAACAGGGGGCGGTGGAGACCCAGTACTTC.

V is TRBV19 and J is TRBJ1-1; 9 nucleotides agree with TRBD1. The CDR3 loop spans 16 amino acids. Germline V gives CDR1 LNHDA, CDR2 SQIVND (reference sequence). The V segment lost 5 bases and the J segment 3 bases; nucleotides outside the gene matches: 10. The CDR3 region has the DNA TGTGCCAGTAGTGCGGGGACAGGGAGAGAGTACACTGAAGCTTTCTTT. It encodes CASSAGTGREYTEAFF.

The chain is built from TRBV25-1 and TRBJ2-5; unclear D gene. Per germline, CDR1 MGHDK and CDR2 SYGVNS. The CDR3 spans 12 residues. Trimming stripped 4 bases from V and 3 bases from J, with 6 bases between. As DNA, the CDR3 is TGTGCCAGCAGTGTGTGGGAAGAGACCCAGTACTTC. Translation: CASSVWEETQYF. Full variable domain (rest looked up from reference TRBV25-1 and TRBJ2-5): EADIYQTPRYLVIGTGKKITLECSQTMGHDKMYWYQQDPGMELHLIHYSYGVNSTEKGDLSSESTVSRIRTEHFPLTLESARPSHTSQYLCASSVWEETQYFGPGTRLLVL.

The rearrangement links TRBV30 to TRBJ2-3, with TRBD2 matching 7 bases. V trimming: 0 bases; J trimming: 6 bases; junction bases outside the gene matches: 9. This CDR3 comprises 15 residues. CDR1 is GTSNPN and CDR2 is SVGIG in the germline V gene (reference sequence). In DNA form, the CDR3 reads TGTGCCTGGAGTGTACCCAGGACTAGTTCCGATACGCAGTATTTT. It translates to CAWSVPRTSSDTQYF.

The gene calls are TRBV6-4 and TRBJ1-1; D unresolved. The CDR3 runs to 13 residues. Germline CDR1 MRHNA, CDR2 SNTAGT. With 6 bases removed from V and 1 base from J, the gap between germline ends came to 9 bases. CDR3 in DNA: TGTGCCAGCAGCCAGACTTCGAACACTGAAGCTTTCTTT. It is translated as CASSQTSNTEAFF.

At least ten counts were recorded for this clone. The CDR3 DNA reads TGTGCCAGCAATCCGGGACTAGCGGGGGGGGAGCAGTACTTC. It translates to CASNPGLAGGEQYF. The chain joins TRBV6-6 to TRBJ2-7, with 16 bases lining up with TRBD2. CDR1 is MNHNY, CDR2 SVGAGI, per germline (reference sequence). V dropped 7 bases and J dropped 7; count of bases not matched to a gene: 4. CDR3 size: 14 residues.

CDR3 protein: CASSFGSSGNTIYF. The CDR3 nucleotides are TGCGCCAGCAGCTTCGGGAGCTCTGGAAACACCATATATTTT. The chain employs TRBV5-1 and TRBJ1-3; D is unresolved. With 2 bases removed from V and 0 bases from J, the gap between germline ends came to 6 bases. The CDR3 sequence is 14 residues long. From germline, CDR1 is SGHRS and CDR2 YFSETQ.

In nucleotides, the CDR3 is TGTGCCTGGAGTGTACCATTGACCCAGTACTTC. This encodes CAWSVPLTQYF. J is TRBJ2-5 and V is TRBV30; D call uncertain. Trimming cost V 0 bases and J 7 bases, with 6 bases left between them. The CDR3 has 11 residues. CDR1 is GTSNPN and CDR2 is SVGIG in the germline V gene (reference sequence).

The gene calls are TRBV7-9 and TRBJ2-2; 8 bases line up with TRBD1. Germline CDR1 is SEHNR and CDR2 is FQNEAQ (reference sequence). The CDR3 runs 14 residues. With V trimmed by 6 bases and J by 4 bases, 4 bases remained unmatched. The CDR3 here is CASSQGAGTGELFF. The CDR3 DNA follows: TGTGCCAGCAGTCAGGGGGCCGGCACCGGGGAGCTGTTTTTT.

V and J are TRBV9 and TRBJ2-1; the D gene is possibly TRBD2 (5 bases). V was shortened by 2 bases and J by 0 bases, with 12 bases between the two germline ends. CDR1 is SGDLS and CDR2 is YYNGEE in the germline V gene. This CDR3 region has 16 residues. The CDR3 region is CASSVFSASSYNEQFF. Written as DNA, the CDR3 is TGTGCCAGCAGCGTCTTTAGCGCTAGCTCCTACAATGAGCAGTTCTTC.

The chain employs TRBV5-4 and TRBJ2-7; 7 bases align to TRBD1. Trimming took 4 bases from V and 3 from J; bases not matched to a gene: 4. The length of the CDR3 is 13 residues. Germline-derived CDR1 and CDR2 are SGHNT and YYREEE (reference sequence). The CDR3 DNA sequence: TGTGCCAGCAGCCCGACAGGGATCTACGAGCAGTACTTC. It yields the protein CASSPTGIYEQYF. Complete variable domain (other parts from reference TRBV5-4 and TRBJ2-7): ETGVTQSPTHLIKTRGQQVTLRCSSQSGHNTVSWYQQALGQGPQFIFQYYREEENGRGNFPPRFSGLQFPNYSSELNVNALELDDSALYLCASSPTGIYEQYFGPGTRLTVT.

This rearrangement joins TRBV6-5 to TRBJ2-1; D is unclear. In germline, CDR1 is MNHEY, CDR2 SVGAGI. Trimming removed 3 bases from V and 5 bases from J, with 8 bases in between. The CDR3 consists of 13 residues. Here the CDR3 DNA reads TGTGCCAGCAGTTATCCGGATAACAATGAGCAGTTCTTC. This gives the protein CASSYPDNNEQFF.

The gene calls are TRBV14 and TRBJ1-4; D might be TRBD1 (5 bases). CDR3 length: 15 amino acids. V dropped 4 bases and J dropped 4 bases, with 13 bases sitting between them. The germline V gene encodes CDR1 SGHDN and CDR2 FVKESK. CDR3 DNA sequence: TGTGCCAGCAGCCCGGGGAGGGGAAGTAATGAAAAACTGTTTTTT. Translation gives CASSPGRGSNEKLFF.

The chain employs TRBV12-5 and TRBJ2-6, with D possibly matching TRBD2 (5 bases). Germline loops: CDR1 LGHNT, CDR2 FRNRAP. Trimming cost V 7 bases and J 1 base, with 5 bases left between them. This CDR3 is 13 amino acids long. CDR3 in amino acids: CASAGSGANVLTF. The DNA for the CDR3 is TGTGCTAGTGCGGGATCTGGGGCCAACGTCCTGACTTTC.

V and J are TRBV29-1 and TRBJ2-3; the D is unclear. Deletions cut 4 bases from V and 2 bases from J, with 16 bases between. Germline CDR1 SQVTM, CDR2 ANQGSEA. This CDR3 is built from 15 residues. CDR3 sequence (DNA): TGCAGCGTTGCCCTCGGCAACCTTTTCACAGATACGCAGTATTTT. It codes for CSVALGNLFTDTQYF.

The gene calls are TRBV9 and TRBJ2-5; TRBD2 agrees at 9 bases. CDR1 is SGDLS, CDR2 YYNGEE, per germline. The CDR3 has 16 residues. V trimming: 0 bases; J trimming: 2 bases; junction bases outside the gene matches: 5. The CDR3 nucleotides are TGTGCCAGCAGCGTAGCTACTACTAGCGGGCAAGAGACCCAGTACTTC. Amino acids: CASSVATTSGQETQYF.

This clone was seen more than once but under ten times. The chain couples TRBV6-5 to TRBJ2-3; D is ambiguous. Trimming stripped 6 bases from V and 3 bases from J, with 16 bases between. CDR3 size: 15 residues. Germline CDR1 is MNHEY and CDR2 is SVGAGI. In DNA, the CDR3 is TGTGCCAGCAGGACCGTACGGTCCCCAACAGATACGCAGTATTTT. Protein: CASRTVRSPTDTQYF.